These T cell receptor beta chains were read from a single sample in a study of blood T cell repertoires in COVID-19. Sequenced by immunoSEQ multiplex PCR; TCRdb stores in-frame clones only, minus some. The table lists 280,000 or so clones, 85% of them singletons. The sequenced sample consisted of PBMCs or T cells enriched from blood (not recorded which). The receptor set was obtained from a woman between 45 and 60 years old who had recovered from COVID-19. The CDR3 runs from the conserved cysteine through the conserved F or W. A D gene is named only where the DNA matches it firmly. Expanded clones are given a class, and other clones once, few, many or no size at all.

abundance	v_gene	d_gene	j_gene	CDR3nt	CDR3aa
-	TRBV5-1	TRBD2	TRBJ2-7	TGCGCCAGCAGCTTTCGGTTTGAGCGGGGGGGCTCCTACGAGCAGTACTTC	CASSFRFERGGSYEQYF
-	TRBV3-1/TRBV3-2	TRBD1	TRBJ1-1	TGTGCCAGCAGCTACCTCGACAGGGAGGCTTTCTTT	CASSYLDREAFF
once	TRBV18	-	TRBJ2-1	TGTGCCAGCTCAGCCGGGACACCGAGGAACAATGAGCAGTTCTTC	CASSAGTPRNNEQFF
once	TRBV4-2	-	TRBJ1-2	TGTGCCAGCAGCCGAACCGCAGGGAACTCCTATGGCTACACCTTC	CASSRTAGNSYGYTF
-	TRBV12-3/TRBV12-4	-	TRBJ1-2	TGTGCCAGCAGTTCGACAGTCTATGGCTACACCTTC	CASSSTVYGYTF
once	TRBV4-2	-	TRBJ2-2	TGTGCCAGCAGCCCAACCTACGCCCGATCAGGGTTCACCGGGGAGCTGTTTTTT	CASSPTYARSGFTGELFF
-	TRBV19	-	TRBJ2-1	TGTGCCAGTAGCCCGTCGACGCCCTCCAGGGAGCAGTTCTTC	CASSPSTPSREQFF
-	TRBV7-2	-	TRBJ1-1	TGTGCCAGCAGCTTAGCGAGGCAGAACACTGAAGCTTTCTTT	CASSLARQNTEAFF
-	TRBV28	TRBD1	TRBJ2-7	TGTGCCAGCGAAGGGACAGCGACCTACGAGCAGTACTTC	CASEGTATYEQYF
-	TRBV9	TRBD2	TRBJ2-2	TGTGCCAGCAGCTTCCGGACTAGCAGGACCGGGGAGCTGTTTTTT	CASSFRTSRTGELFF
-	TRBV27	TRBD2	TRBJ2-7	TGTGCCAGCAGTTTATTGACTAGCGGGAGGGCCTCACCCAACGAGCAGTACTTC	CASSLLTSGRASPNEQYF
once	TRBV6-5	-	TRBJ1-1	TGTGCCAGCAGTTACTCGATAGGCAGGGCGAACACTGAAGCTTTCTTT	CASSYSIGRANTEAFF
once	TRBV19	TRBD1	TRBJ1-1	TGTGCCAGTAGTATCGGGACAGGGATGATGAACACTGAAGCTTTCTTT	CASSIGTGMMNTEAFF
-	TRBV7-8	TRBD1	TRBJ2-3	TGTGCCAGCAGCTTTGTGGGACAGGCAGATACGCAGTATTTT	CASSFVGQADTQYF
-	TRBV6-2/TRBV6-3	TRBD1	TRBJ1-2	TGTGCCAGCAGTCTAAGACAGGGAGCTGGCTACACCTTC	CASSLRQGAGYTF
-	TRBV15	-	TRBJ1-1	TGTGCCACCAGCAGTGAGGTAATCACTGAAGCTTTCTTT	CATSSEVITEAFF
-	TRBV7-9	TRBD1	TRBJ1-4	TGTGCCAGCAGCTTAGTTCAGGGGGATGAAAAACTGTTTTTT	CASSLVQGDEKLFF
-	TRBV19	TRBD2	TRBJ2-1	TGTGCCAGTAGTATCGCTAGCGGGAACGATGAGCAGTTCTTC	CASSIASGNDEQFF
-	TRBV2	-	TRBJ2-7	TGTGCCAGCAGTGTACAGGGTTACGAGCAGTACTTC	CASSVQGYEQYF
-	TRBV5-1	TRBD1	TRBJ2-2	TGCGCCAGCACACGGGACAGCCTGCCCGGGGAGCTGTTTTTT	CASTRDSLPGELFF
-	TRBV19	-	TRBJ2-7	TGTGCCAGTAGTACCAGGTTAGAGGAGCAGTACTTC	CASSTRLEEQYF
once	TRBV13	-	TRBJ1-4	TGTGCCAGCAGCGTTGCCGCGGGGGGCAACTATGAAAAACTGTTTTTT	CASSVAAGGNYEKLFF
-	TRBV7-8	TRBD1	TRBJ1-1	TGTGCCAGCAGCTTACTCCGGGACAGGGGCACTGAAGCTTTCTTT	CASSLLRDRGTEAFF
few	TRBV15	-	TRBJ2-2	TGTGCCACCAGCAGAGAGAGAGGAATCGGGGAGCTGTTTTTT	CATSRERGIGELFF
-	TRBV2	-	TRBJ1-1	TGTGCCAGCAGTGCGGCGGTGATGGCTTTCTTT	CASSAAVMAFF